These 23 T cell receptor beta chains were sequenced from one sample in a study of early T cells in non-severe SARS-CoV-2 infection. TCRdb used MiXCR to reprocess the 5' RACE reads, holding one entry per CDR3 protein. In the table there are 62,000 or so distinct CDR3 sequences, around 9.9% of which are singletons. Source material: whole blood. The receptors shown here come from an adult who was a healthcare worker with PCR-confirmed SARS-CoV-2 infection or an uninfected control (not recorded which).

In its sample, this clonotype was seen many times. The chain has TRBV7-2 and TRBJ2-2; a possible D gene is TRBD1 (5 bases). The CDR3 sequence is 12 residues long. V dropped 5 bases and J dropped 7 bases, with 8 bases sitting between them. CDR1 and CDR2 from the germline V gene are SGHTA and FQGNSA. The CDR3 spells CASSPQGGELFF. Written as DNA, the CDR3 is TGTGCCAGCAGCCCCCAGGGCGGGGAGCTGTTTTTT.

The chain uses TRBV18 and TRBJ1-1, with D uncertain. This CDR3 is 16 amino acids long. The V end was cut by 6 bases, the J end by 1 base, with 18 bases between. CDR1 and CDR2 (germline): KGHSH, LQKENI. The DNA of the CDR3 is TGTGCCAGCTCTCCCTCTGGACGCGCGGAGAACACTGAAGCTTTCTTT. Residues: CASSPSGRAENTEAFF.

The chain joins TRBV30 to TRBJ1-2, with D unresolved. The length of the CDR3 is 14 residues. V was shortened by 2 bases and J by 6 bases, with 16 bases between the two germline ends. Germline V CDR1 and CDR2: GTSNPN, SVGIG (reference sequence). CDR3 sequence: CAWSTQSSWDGYTF. The CDR3 DNA reads TGTGCCTGGAGTACACAGAGTTCTTGGGATGGCTACACCTTC. Full variable domain (rest looked up from reference TRBV30 and TRBJ1-2): SQTIHQWPATLVQPVGSPLSLECTVEGTSNPNLYWYRQAAGRGLQLLFYSVGIGQISSEVPQNLSASRPQDRQFILSSKKLLLSDSGFYLCAWSTQSSWDGYTFGSGTRLTVV.

V is TRBV6-1 and J is TRBJ1-6; D gene ambiguous. Trimming cost V 6 bases and J 1 base, with 28 bases left between them. CDR1 MNHNS and CDR2 SASEGT come from the germline V gene. The CDR3 has 21 residues. In nucleotides, the CDR3 is TGTGCCAGCAGCGACCAGCCACAGAGATTCGGGCGTGGGTCCTATAATTCACCCCTCCACTTT. Its translation: CASSDQPQRFGRGSYNSPLHF.

The chain's CDR3 is CASSPRMTGHGYTF. The CDR3 DNA reads as TGTGCCAGCAGTCCACGAATGACAGGACATGGCTACACCTTC. The chain employs TRBV12-3 or TRBV12-4 and TRBJ1-2; possible D gene TRBD1, 6 bases. The V end lost 5 bases, the J end lost 6 bases, and 16 bases lay between the germline ends. The length of the CDR3 is 14 residues.

This chain uses TRBV5-5 with TRBJ1-1, with 7 bases identical to TRBD1. The CDR3 totals 16 residues. After removal of 2 bases from V and 4 bases from J, the junction contained 11 bases not matched to a gene. Per germline, CDR1 SGHKS and CDR2 YYEKEE (reference sequence). The CDR3 DNA follows: TGTGCCAGCAGCTTCACTTCCTCAGGGGGAGGCACTGAAGCTTTCTTT. Translation: CASSFTSSGGGTEAFF.

The genes are TRBV9 and TRBJ1-1; D unclear. The V end was cut by 4 bases, the J end by 1 base, with 11 bases between. The CDR3 contains 14 residues. Germline-derived CDR1 and CDR2 are SGDLS and YYNGEE. The CDR3 loop reads CASSPPGTNTEAFF. CDR3 nucleotides: TGTGCCAGCAGCCCGCCGGGAACGAACACTGAAGCTTTCTTT.

This clonotype showed up just a few times. This chain uses TRBV20-1 with TRBJ1-5; D not resolved. Germline lookup yields CDR1 DFQATT and CDR2 SNEGSKA (reference sequence). Trimming cost V 3 bases and J 5 bases, with 8 bases left between them. The CDR3 has 12 residues. The CDR3 coding sequence is TGCAGTGCTAGCAGGCACGATCAGCCCCAGCATTTT. Translated: CSASRHDQPQHF.

This clonotype has more than one count but fewer than ten. The J gene is TRBJ2-1, the V gene TRBV12-3 or TRBV12-4; D ambiguous. V was pared by 5 bases and J by 5 bases, with 13 bases between. The CDR3 extends over 14 amino acids. In nucleotides, the CDR3 is TGTGCCAGCAGTCCGGCTGGGATGAACAATGAGCAGTTCTTC. Protein product: CASSPAGMNNEQFF.

Only a few counts were recorded for this clonotype. V is TRBV5-4 and J is TRBJ2-6, with TRBD2 as a possible D gene (6 bases). This CDR3 has 17 residues. V lost 2 bases and J 4 bases, leaving 16 bases between the germline ends. Germline CDR1 reads SGHNT; CDR2 reads YYREEE (reference sequence). DNA for the CDR3: TGTGCCAGCAGCTTCGGGACTTACCCCCACGGGGCCAACGTCCTGACTTTC. Protein: CASSFGTYPHGANVLTF.

This clonotype showed up many times. The chain carries TRBV7-9 and TRBJ1-2; D is unclear. Germline CDR1 is SEHNR and CDR2 is FQNEAQ (reference sequence). Trimming removed 5 bases at V and 3 bases at J, with 19 bases between. The CDR3 length is 16 residues. Here the CDR3 DNA reads TGTGCCAGCAGCCGGAGTTCTCCGGGTGTCGACTATGGCTACACCTTC. This translates into CASSRSSPGVDYGYTF. Based on the CDR3 plus reference TRBV7-9 and TRBJ1-2, the full variable domain is DTGVSQNPRHKITKRGQNVTFRCDPISEHNRLYWYRQTLGQGPEFLTYFQNEAQLEKSRLLSDRFSAERPKGSFSTLEIQRTEQGDSAMYLCASSRSSPGVDYGYTFGSGTRLTVV.

The V and J genes are TRBV5-1 and TRBJ2-1; possibly TRBD1 or TRBD2 for D (6 bases each). The V end lost 1 base, the J end lost 4 bases, and 15 bases lay between the germline ends. The germline gives CDR1 SGHRS, CDR2 YFSETQ. The CDR3 is 16 residues long. The chain's CDR3 is CASSLPTGGLYNEQFF. CDR3 nucleotides: TGCGCCAGCAGCTTGCCAACCGGGGGCCTATACAATGAGCAGTTCTTC.

There are a few counts of this clonotype. The chain couples TRBV4-1 to TRBJ2-7; no clear D gene. V was trimmed by 4 bases and J by 1 base, leaving 8 bases between them. Germline loops: CDR1 MGHRA, CDR2 YSYEKL. The CDR3 spans 13 residues. The chain's CDR3 is CASSPQLSYEQYV. The CDR3 bases are TGCGCCAGCAGCCCCCAGCTATCCTACGAGCAGTACGTC.

This clonotype was detected ten times or more. The chain combines TRBV7-9 with TRBJ2-2; 9 nucleotides line up with TRBD2. After removal of 5 bases from V and 7 bases from J, the junction contained 11 bases not matched to a gene. There are 16 residues in the CDR3. In germline, CDR1 is SEHNR, CDR2 FQNEAQ (reference sequence). CDR3 nucleotide sequence: TGTGCCAGCAGCCCAAGTCCGGGACTAGCAAACGGGGAGCTGTTTTTT. Translated, it gives CASSPSPGLANGELFF.

This clonotype was picked up many times. The rearrangement uses TRBV5-1 and TRBJ1-6; D gene unclear. The CDR3 runs to 18 residues. From germline, CDR1 is SGHRS and CDR2 YFSETQ. V dropped 0 bases and J dropped 1 base, with 14 bases sitting between them. In DNA form, the CDR3 reads TGCGCCAGCAGCTTGGATGGGTCCCTAGGATCCTATAATTCACCCCTCCACTTT. It codes for CASSLDGSLGSYNSPLHF. Combining the CDR3 with reference TRBV5-1 and TRBJ1-6 gives the whole variable domain KAGVTQTPRYLIKTRGQQVTLSCSPISGHRSVSWYQQTPGQGLQFLFEYFSETQRNKGNFPGRFSGRQFSNSRSEMNVSTLELGDSALYLCASSLDGSLGSYNSPLHFGNGTRLTVT.

This clonotype was seen ten or more times. V is TRBV7-2 and J is TRBJ2-1, with 8 bases aligning to TRBD1. Trimming at V came to 5 bases and at J to 14 bases, leaving 8 bases not matched to a gene. The CDR3 length is 12 residues. Germline V CDR1 and CDR2: SGHTA, FQGNSA. CDR3 in amino acids: CASSPGLDREFF. DNA of the CDR3: TGTGCCAGCAGCCCGGGGTTGGACAGGGAGTTCTTC.

The sample holds many counts of this clonotype. The CDR3 here is CASSRTSGGLQETQYF. CDR3 DNA: TGCGCCAGCAGCCGTACTAGCGGGGGGCTTCAAGAGACCCAGTACTTC. The chain joins TRBV5-1 to TRBJ2-5, with TRBD2 identical over 12 bases. Germline V gene sequence: CDR1 SGHRS, CDR2 YFSETQ. The V segment lost 4 bases and the J segment 2 bases; nucleotides outside the gene matches: 6. The CDR3 is 16 amino acids.

A few counts support this clonotype. The chain carries TRBV6-1 and TRBJ1-4, with TRBD1 as a possible D gene (5 bases). Germline V lookup: CDR1 MNHNS, CDR2 SASEGT. Trimming shortened V by 1 base and J by 8 bases, and 11 bases separated the two germline ends. The CDR3 loop spans 14 amino acids. CDR3 sequence reads: CASSEGRVDEKLFF. In DNA, the CDR3 is TGTGCCAGCAGTGAAGGCAGGGTAGACGAAAAACTGTTTTTT.

Only a few counts were recorded for this clonotype. The chain uses TRBV28 and TRBJ2-1, with a possible D match to TRBD2 (6 bases). This CDR3 comprises 12 residues. V was shortened by 6 bases and J by 15 bases, with 18 bases between the two germline ends. Germline V lookup: CDR1 MDHEN, CDR2 SYDVKM. The DNA of the CDR3 is TGTGCCAGCAGCTTAACCGCGGGGCGGATGTTCTTC. It codes for CASSLTAGRMFF.

The chain employs TRBV10-3 and TRBJ2-5; no definite D call. CDR3 length: 13 amino acids. Looked up from germline, CDR1 is ENHRY and CDR2 is SYGVKD. Trimming took off 7 bases at V and 5 bases at J, with 14 bases between the two ends. The chain's CDR3 is CAIISVFQETQYF. CDR3 DNA sequence: TGTGCCATCATTTCAGTCTTCCAGGAGACCCAGTACTTC.

The rearrangement links TRBV6-5 to TRBJ1-1; 8 nucleotides match TRBD1. The junction had 11 bases not matched to a gene; V was cut back by 6 bases and J by 5 bases. Germline CDR1 reads MNHEY; CDR2 reads SVGAGI. CDR3 size: 15 residues. The CDR3 DNA reads as TGTGCCAGCAGCAAGAGTCAGGGGGCTGGGACTGAAGCTTTCTTT. Translating it yields CASSKSQGAGTEAFF.

This clonotype came up many times. The V and J genes are TRBV20-1 and TRBJ1-4; 8 positions match TRBD1. This CDR3 has 15 residues. Germline loops: CDR1 DFQATT, CDR2 SNEGSKA (reference sequence). V lost 4 bases, J lost 4 bases, and 8 bases stayed unmatched. This CDR3 reads CSATETGGFNEKLFF. The CDR3 nucleotides read TGCAGTGCTACAGAAACAGGGGGTTTTAATGAAAAACTGTTTTTT.

The V gene is TRBV24-1, the J gene TRBJ2-1; D might be TRBD1 (6 bases). There are 15 residues in the CDR3. Germline V gene data show CDR1 as KGHDR and CDR2 as SFDVKD. V gave up 3 bases and J gave up 6 bases, with 14 bases separating them. The CDR3 DNA reads as TGTGCCACCAGTGATCCCGTACAGGGTCTCAATGAGCAGTTCTTC. Protein: CATSDPVQGLNEQFF.